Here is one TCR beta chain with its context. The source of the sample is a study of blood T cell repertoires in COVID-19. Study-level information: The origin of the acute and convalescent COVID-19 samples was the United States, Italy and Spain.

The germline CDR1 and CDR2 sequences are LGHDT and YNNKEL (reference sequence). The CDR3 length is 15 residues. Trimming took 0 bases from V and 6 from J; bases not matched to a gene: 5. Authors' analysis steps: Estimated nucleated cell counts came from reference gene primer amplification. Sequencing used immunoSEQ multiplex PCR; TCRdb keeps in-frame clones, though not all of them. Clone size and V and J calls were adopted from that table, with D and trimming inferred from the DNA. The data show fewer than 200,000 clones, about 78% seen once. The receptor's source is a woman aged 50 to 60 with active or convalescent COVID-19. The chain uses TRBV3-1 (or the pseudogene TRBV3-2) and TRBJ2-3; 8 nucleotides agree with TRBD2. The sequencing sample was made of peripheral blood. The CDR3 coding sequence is TGTGCCAGCAGCCAAGACCCAGCGGGAGTGGATACGCAGTATTTT. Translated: CASSQDPAGVDTQYF.